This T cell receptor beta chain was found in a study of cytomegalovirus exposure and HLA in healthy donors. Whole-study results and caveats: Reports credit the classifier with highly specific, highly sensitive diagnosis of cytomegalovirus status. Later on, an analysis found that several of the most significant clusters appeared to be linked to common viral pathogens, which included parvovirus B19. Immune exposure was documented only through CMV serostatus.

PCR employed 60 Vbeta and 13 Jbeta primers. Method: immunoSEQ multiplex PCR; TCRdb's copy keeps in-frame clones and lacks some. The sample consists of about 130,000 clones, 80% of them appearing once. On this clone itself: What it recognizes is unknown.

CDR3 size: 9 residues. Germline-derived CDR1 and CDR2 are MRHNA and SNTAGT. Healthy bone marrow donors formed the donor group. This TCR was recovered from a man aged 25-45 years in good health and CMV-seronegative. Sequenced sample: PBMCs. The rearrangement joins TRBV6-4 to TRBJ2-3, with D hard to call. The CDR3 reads CAHTDTQYF. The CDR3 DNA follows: TGTGCACACACAGATACGCAGTATTTT.